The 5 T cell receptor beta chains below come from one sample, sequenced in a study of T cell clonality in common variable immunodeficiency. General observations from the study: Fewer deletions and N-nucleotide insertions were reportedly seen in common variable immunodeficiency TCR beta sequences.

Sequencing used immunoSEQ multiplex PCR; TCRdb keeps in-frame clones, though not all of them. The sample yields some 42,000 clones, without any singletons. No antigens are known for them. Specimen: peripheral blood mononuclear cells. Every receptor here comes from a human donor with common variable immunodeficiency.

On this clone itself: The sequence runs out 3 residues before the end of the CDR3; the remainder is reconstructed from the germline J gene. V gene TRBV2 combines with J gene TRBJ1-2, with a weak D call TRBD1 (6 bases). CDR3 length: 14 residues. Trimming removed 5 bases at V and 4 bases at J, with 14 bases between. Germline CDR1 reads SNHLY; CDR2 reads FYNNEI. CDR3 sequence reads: CASSIADRPYGYTF. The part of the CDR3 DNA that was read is TGTGCCAGCAGTATCGCCGACAGGCCCTATGGC.

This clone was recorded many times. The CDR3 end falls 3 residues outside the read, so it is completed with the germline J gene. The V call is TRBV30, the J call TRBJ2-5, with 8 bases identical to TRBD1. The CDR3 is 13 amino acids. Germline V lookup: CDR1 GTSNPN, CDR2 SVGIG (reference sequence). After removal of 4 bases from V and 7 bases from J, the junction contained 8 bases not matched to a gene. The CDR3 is CAWNSRGLVTQYF. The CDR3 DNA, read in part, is TGTGCCTGGAACAGCAGGGGGCTTGTGACC.

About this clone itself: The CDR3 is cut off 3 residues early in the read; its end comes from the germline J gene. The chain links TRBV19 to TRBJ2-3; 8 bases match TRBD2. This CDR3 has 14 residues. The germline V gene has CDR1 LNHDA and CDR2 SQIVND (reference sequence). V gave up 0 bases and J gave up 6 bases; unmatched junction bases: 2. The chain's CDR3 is CASSIEGLEDTQYF. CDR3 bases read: TGTGCCAGTAGTATAGAGGGACTAGAGGATACG.

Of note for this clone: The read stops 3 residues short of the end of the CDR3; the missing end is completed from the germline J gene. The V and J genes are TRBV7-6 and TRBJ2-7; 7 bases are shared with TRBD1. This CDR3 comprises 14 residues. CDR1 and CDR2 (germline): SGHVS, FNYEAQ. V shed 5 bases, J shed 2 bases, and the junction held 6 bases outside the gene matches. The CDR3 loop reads CASSGGQAPYEQYF. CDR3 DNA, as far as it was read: TGTGCCAGCAGCGGAGGACAGGCCCCCTACGAG.

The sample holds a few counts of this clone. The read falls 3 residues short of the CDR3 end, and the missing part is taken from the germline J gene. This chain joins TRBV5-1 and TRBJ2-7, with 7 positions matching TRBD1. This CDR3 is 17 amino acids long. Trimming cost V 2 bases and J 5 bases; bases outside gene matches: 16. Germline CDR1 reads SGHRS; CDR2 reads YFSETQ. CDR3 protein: CASSLMQRTTGRDEQYF. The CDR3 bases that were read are TGCGCCAGCAGCTTAATGCAAAGAACGACAGGGCGGGACGAG.